The clone carrying this T cell receptor beta chain turned up a few times. The CDR3 is 15 residues long. Germline-derived CDR1 and CDR2 are LNHDA and SQIVND (reference sequence). V shed 5 bases, J shed 0 bases, and the junction held 6 bases outside the gene matches. This sample is part of a study of blood T cell repertoires in COVID-19. Across the whole study: The United States, Italy and Spain were the sources of the acute and convalescent COVID-19 samples. PBMCs, B-cell-depleted T cells, or T cells were the source of the cDNA or gDNA that made up the material.

Produced via immunoSEQ multiplex PCR; TCRdb's table is partial and in-frame only. The sample yields fewer than 250,000 clones, approximately 86% seen once. The rearrangement uses TRBV19 and TRBJ1-2; 7 nucleotides agree with TRBD1. The sample taken for sequencing was peripheral blood. The sequence was collected from a man in his forties with acute or convalescent COVID-19. The CDR3 coding sequence is TGTGCCAGTAGTTCAATCGGGACAGCTAACTATGGCTACACCTTC. It encodes CASSSIGTANYGYTF.